This T cell receptor (beta chain) is drawn from a study of CD8+ T cells in alopecia areata. Peripheral blood and lesional scalp punch biopsies came from alopecia areata patients. cDNA prepared by RNA extraction and subsequent reverse transcription served as the template for sequencing. TCRdb's copy holds only in-frame clones and misses some; the assay was immunoSEQ multiplex PCR. The data contain 100,000 to 150,000 clones, around three fifths of them singletons. CDR3 length equals 15 residues. The V end lost 4 bases, the J end lost 2 bases, and 13 bases lay between the germline ends. CDR1 and CDR2 (germline): MGHRA, YSYEKL.

The clonotype was recovered from a human donor with alopecia areata. V gene TRBV4-1 combines with J gene TRBJ2-3; perhaps D is TRBD1 or TRBD2 (5 bases each). The sample in question was CD4+ T cells sorted from blood, obtained at week 0. CDR3 DNA: TGCGCCAGCAGCCTGAGGGGCGGAAACACAGATACGCAGTATTTT. As protein: CASSLRGGNTDTQYF.